The table lists the clone carrying this TCR beta chain with a count of one. The target antigen is unknown. The entry originates in a study of radiation and T cells in renal cell carcinoma. Findings and limits, study-wide: Top tumor clonotypes rose in blood 2 weeks post-radiation, then contracted. Baseline intratumoral clonotype presence is unknown without pretreatment biopsies.

Produced via immunoSEQ multiplex PCR; TCRdb's table is partial and in-frame only. Of around 170,000 clones listed, approximately 90% are singletons. Time point indicated: blood 4 weeks post-SBRT, at nephrectomy. Noted treatment: 15 Gy SBRT to primary tumor, nephrectomy 4 weeks later. Nephrectomy followed 15 Gy stereotactic body radiation by 4 weeks. The patient's renal cell carcinoma had clear cell pathology. Between the trimmed V and J ends, which lost 5 bases and 2 bases, there was a span of 16 bases. The CDR3 consists of 17 residues. CDR1 is LNHDA and CDR2 is SQIVND in the germline V gene (reference sequence).

The TCR originated in a woman in her fifties or sixties with renal cell carcinoma. J is TRBJ1-6 and V is TRBV19, with D maybe TRBD1 (5 bases). Sequenced material: blood, taken from a patient whose treatment included radiotherapy and nephrectomy. The CDR3 region is CASSHGHLDAYNSPLHF. CDR3 coding DNA: TGTGCCAGTAGTCACGGACATTTGGACGCCTATAATTCACCCCTCCACTTT.